The entry that follows covers one T cell receptor (beta chain) sequence. What this receptor recognizes is not known. The input lacks base qualities; no much larger clone sits a single base away. The data are from a study of shared clonotypes between healthy human individuals (TCRdb year 2020). Broadly, across the study: Two women and a few men aged 18 to 49 years were included in the cohort. For each donor, CD4 naive and CD4 memory were each given three plates, CD8 naive was given two plates, and CD8 memory was given one plate. To estimate repertoire size and how much clonotypes are shared between individuals, the study performed deep sequencing of blood TCR repertoires from roughly five healthy adults. To increase sequencing depth and limit assay-specific biases, different laboratories used diverse techniques to prepare libraries and sequence TCR repertoires. Each donor's leukapheresis produced roughly between roughly 0.9 and 8.9 billion PBMCs. What the research found in general, with its limitations: Based on pairwise subsampling, the degree of clonotype sharing among donors was expected to be affected by sequencing depth. Rarefaction of sorted-subset datasets indicated incomplete sequencing despite the large sequencing depth. Clonotypes shared by all four sorted-subset donors showed higher generation probabilities than non-shared clonotypes. Sampling was restricted to blood, and TCR repertoires in tissue are likely to differ from TCR repertoires in blood. Because the study included a small number of donors, the genetic and exposure-history diversity represented was limited. When a handful of donors were compared, the shared fraction of clonotypes was about 5% for naive CD4, about 4% for naive CD8, 2.3% for memory CD4, and 0.4% for memory CD8. Larger estimated clonotype richness was generally found for naive subsets than for memory subsets.

The donors were healthy, HIV-negative adults who had no recently reported acute infections or vaccinations. Every donor was a Caucasian adult living in Nashville, Tennessee, USA. Magnetic negative selection was used to enrich CD4+ T cells, after which naive cells were positively selected on CD45RA and the negative fraction became the memory subset. Blood was obtained by leukapheresis, after which PBMCs were separated by Ficoll-Histopaque density gradient centrifugation and cryopreserved in liquid nitrogen vapor phase. Analytical flow cytometry was used to check the purity and quantity of each magnetically sorted T cell population. From each sorted fraction, genomic DNA was isolated and quantified by UV absorbance on a Nanodrop 2000c. TCR CDR3 regions were amplified from genomic DNA by multiplex PCR using the deep immunoSEQ assay. Genomic DNA extracted from each cell subset was distributed evenly over all wells of several immunoSEQ 96-well plates, and each plate served as one replicate. For sorted subsets, each replicate PCR was loaded with roughly 200 ng genomic DNA, equivalent to about 30,000 T cell genomes. Purified libraries were quantified with a Qubit 3.0 fluorometer, sized on a Bioanalyzer 2100, and re-quantified with the KAPA Library Quantification kit. A separate single-read 150-cycle Illumina NextSeq 550 flow cell was used to sequence each immunoSEQ 96-well plate. In the authors' own workflow: Because the immunoSEQ output included only junctional sequences and no quality scores, the filtering could not be the same as the filtering used for full-length reads. To assign V/J genes and CDR3, sequences were annotated using PyIR, a Python wrapper for IgBLAST v1.9, with IMGT germline references. Any read was removed if the V/J assignment was weak (E-value above 1e-6), the CDR3 was missing, or the read contained stop codons, out-of-frame junctions, or ambiguous translated residues. V3J clonotypes were defined as sequences sharing an identical inferred V gene, J gene, and CDR3 amino acid sequence. To compute the percentage overlap between repertoires, the number of shared unique clonotypes was divided by the size of the smaller repertoire. Richness of each repertoire was evaluated using RTK rarefaction, the Chao1 estimator, and Recon v2.1 estimates of unobserved clonotypes. For all TCRbeta clonotypes obtained by the gDNA method from a few donors, generation probabilities were computed with OLGA. In its TCRdb copy, this immuneACCESS table keeps in-frame sequences only and misses some clones. Where compared with another copy, unresolved V genes explain less than half of these, and the others have no known cause. Clonal size and the V and J genes are those of that table, whereas D and trimming came from the DNA. A total of a few million clones appear in this sample, roughly 92% of them only once. The top ten clonotypes cover over 0.12% of the sample.

Clipping removes 4 bases from V and 5 bases from J, with 13 as the unmatched junction base count. Taken from cysteine to phenylalanine, the CDR3 has 15 residues. The DNA shown is the 45-base CDR3, in frame from base 1. The germline V gene (reference sequence) sets CDR1 to GTSNPN and CDR2 to SVGIG. Here the chain combines TRBV30 and TRBJ2-7; 8 middle bases align to TRBD1. The TCR comes from a man between 18 and 29 years old in good health. Sequencing was performed on naive CD4+ T cells sorted from blood. This specimen's cell subset or site label, interpreted: CD45RA+ positively selected. At the DNA level, the sequence is TGTGCCTGGATACGCAGGGGGCGCCCCGGCGACGAGCAGTACTTC. Translated, it gives CAWIRRGRPGDEQYF. Extended through the reference TRBV30 and TRBJ2-7 proteins, this CDR3 yields the full variable domain: SQTIHQWPATLVQPVGSPLSLECTVEGTSNPNLYWYRQAAGRGLQLLFYSVGIGQISSEVPQNLSASRPQDRQFILSSKKLLLSDSGFYLCAWIRRGRPGDEQYFGPGTRLTVT.